Presented here are 18 T cell receptor beta chains from one specimen sequenced in a study of shared clonotypes between healthy human individuals. Method: immunoSEQ multiplex PCR; TCRdb's copy keeps in-frame clones and lacks some. The top ten clones hold around 1.8% of a sample with hundreds of thousands of clones, about three quarters of them seen once. Material: memory CD4+ T cells sorted from blood. This sample's subset: CD45RA-negative fraction. Receptor source: a woman aged 25 to 39 in good health.

The CDR3 sequence: CASSSRDSGNSPLHF. The CDR3 region has the DNA TGTGCCAGCAGTTCCCGGGACAGCGGTAATTCACCCCTCCACTTT. The V and J genes are TRBV27 and TRBJ1-6; TRBD1 aligns across 7 bases. J was trimmed by 6 bases and V by 4 bases; bases with no gene match: 6. The CDR3 loop spans 15 amino acids. Germline loops: CDR1 MNHEY, CDR2 SMNVEV (reference sequence).

V is TRBV10-1 and J is TRBJ2-5; TRBD1 might be the D (5 bases). Trimming pared 5 bases from V and 2 bases from J, leaving 9 bases between. From germline, CDR1 is WNHNN and CDR2 SYGVQD (reference sequence). The CDR3 is 13 residues long. The CDR3 loop is CASSPGPQETQYF. CDR3 nucleotide sequence: TGCGCCAGCAGTCCAGGGCCACAAGAGACCCAGTACTTC.

The chain is built from TRBV4-1 and TRBJ2-3; no reliable D call. The CDR3 spans 16 residues. Germline V gene data show CDR1 as MGHRA and CDR2 as YSYEKL. V was pared by 0 bases and J by 1 base, with 11 bases between. CDR3 in amino acids: CASSQDPGFGTDTQYF. The CDR3 nucleotides are TGCGCCAGCAGCCAAGATCCCGGGTTTGGCACAGATACGCAGTATTTT.

V usage is TRBV7-9 and J usage is TRBJ2-7; unclear D gene. Deletions cut 3 bases from V and 3 bases from J, with 6 bases between. The length of the CDR3 is 12 residues. Germline values: CDR1 SEHNR, CDR2 FQNEAQ (reference sequence). The CDR3 loop reads CASSLSDYEQYF. The CDR3 coding sequence is TGTGCCAGCAGCTTGAGTGACTACGAGCAGTACTTC.

V is TRBV10-2 and J is TRBJ2-7, with 11 bases that match TRBD2. The CDR3 is made up of 14 amino acids. In germline, CDR1 is WSHSY, CDR2 SAAADI. The trim removed 6 bases at V and 2 bases at J, leaving 3 bases unmatched. Here the CDR3 reads CASRTSGAAYEQYF. CDR3 nucleotides: TGCGCCAGCAGGACTAGCGGGGCCGCCTACGAGCAGTACTTC.

Remarks on this clone: Within the sample, other DNA sequences also encode this same CDR3. The chain is built from TRBV28 and TRBJ2-5; D not certain. The V end lost 5 bases, the J end lost 2 bases, and 6 bases lay between the germline ends. This CDR3 is 12 amino acids long. Per germline, CDR1 MDHEN and CDR2 SYDVKM. The CDR3 bases are TGTGCCAGCAGTACAACGCAAGAGACCCAGTACTTC. Its protein product is CASSTTQETQYF.

CDR3 sequence (DNA): TGTGCCAGCAGTAACGATGTACAGGGGTGGTACGAGCAGTACTTC. It codes for CASSNDVQGWYEQYF. V is TRBV27 and J is TRBJ2-7; 7 bases match TRBD1. V lost 5 bases to trimming and J lost 4 bases; unmatched junction nucleotides: 11. The germline V gene has CDR1 MNHEY and CDR2 SMNVEV (reference sequence). This CDR3 is built from 15 residues.

The chain uses TRBV29-1 and TRBJ2-5, with D perhaps TRBD1 or TRBD2 (5 bases each). Trimming took 6 bases from V and 2 from J, leaving 16 bases between them. The CDR3 sequence is 14 residues long. CDR1 is SQVTM, CDR2 ANQGSEA, per germline. The CDR3 spells CSVVGGSRQETQYF. The CDR3 DNA follows: TGCAGCGTGGTTGGGGGATCGCGGCAAGAGACCCAGTACTTC.

CDR3 coding DNA: TGCGCCAGCAGCTTCAATCTGGGGTCAACAGATACGCAGTATTTT. It is translated as CASSFNLGSTDTQYF. The rearrangement joins TRBV5-1 to TRBJ2-3; no clear D. The germline V gene encodes CDR1 SGHRS and CDR2 YFSETQ. With 2 bases removed from V and 3 bases from J, the gap between germline ends came to 13 bases. The CDR3 runs 15 residues.

V gene TRBV7-9 combines with J gene TRBJ1-4; 7 bases are a match to TRBD1. This CDR3 region has 15 residues. The germline CDR1 and CDR2 sequences are SEHNR and FQNEAQ (reference sequence). The trim removed 5 bases at V and 7 bases at J, leaving 10 bases unmatched. The CDR3 is CASSPLDRVGEKLFF. CDR3 coding DNA: TGTGCCAGCAGCCCCCTTGACAGGGTTGGTGAAAAACTGTTTTTT.

Only one count was recorded for this clone. The gene calls are TRBV6-1 and TRBJ2-1; TRBD2 matches at 7 bases. Germline loops: CDR1 MNHNS, CDR2 SASEGT. V was pared by 6 bases and J by 9 bases, with 14 bases of the junction left unmatched. The CDR3 length is 15 residues. The CDR3 nucleotides read TGTGCCAGCAGCCCTCGGACTAGTGGGTCCGGTGAGCAGTTCTTC. Amino acid sequence: CASSPRTSGSGEQFF.

This chain uses TRBV30 with TRBJ1-5; tentative D call: TRBD1 (6 bases). Germline V gene lookup returns CDR1 GTSNPN and CDR2 SVGIG (reference sequence). This CDR3 comprises 15 residues. Trimming removed 2 bases from V and 5 bases from J, with 16 bases in between. The CDR3 nucleotides read TGTGCCTGGAGTAACCCCAGGACAGTCGATCAGCCCCAGCATTTT. Translation gives CAWSNPRTVDQPQHF.

The chain links TRBV10-3 to TRBJ2-1, with TRBD2 matching 7 bases. The CDR3 is made up of 14 amino acids. Germline V lookup: CDR1 ENHRY, CDR2 SYGVKD. Trimming at V came to 4 bases and at J to 0 bases, leaving 0 bases not matched to a gene. CDR3 amino acids: CAISGGGSYNEQFF. DNA for the CDR3: TGTGCCATCAGTGGGGGGGGCTCCTACAATGAGCAGTTCTTC.

The genes are TRBV11-2 and TRBJ2-1; the D gene could be TRBD1 or TRBD2 (5 bases each). The CDR3 is 15 residues long. The V end was cut by 5 bases, the J end by 5 bases, with 16 bases between. Looked up from germline, CDR1 is SGHAT and CDR2 is FQNNGV. The CDR3 coding sequence is TGTGCCAGCAGCCCCCGGGGCGGACCAAACAATGAGCAGTTCTTC. Its translation is CASSPRGGPNNEQFF.

This sequence joins TRBV25-1 and TRBJ1-1; no clear D gene. Germline V gene sequence: CDR1 MGHDK, CDR2 SYGVNS. The ends were cut back, 3 bases at V and 12 bases at J, with 20 bases in the middle. The CDR3 runs to 14 residues. In DNA, the CDR3 is TGTGCCAGCAGTGAGTCCACTCAGCCCCTGGTGTCTTTCTTT. Its translation: CASSESTQPLVSFF.

This clone has only a few counts. CDR3 in DNA: TGTGCCAGCAGGGAGAACACTGAAGCTTTCTTT. Its translation: CASRENTEAFF. The rearrangement uses TRBV25-1 and TRBJ1-1; D gene uncertain. Trimming removed 6 bases at V and 1 base at J, with 3 bases between. This CDR3 contains 11 residues. Germline loops: CDR1 MGHDK, CDR2 SYGVNS.

This clone was counted once. The chain employs TRBV25-1 and TRBJ2-7, with a tentative D call TRBD2 (6 bases). The length of the CDR3 is 17 residues. Per the germline V gene, CDR1 is MGHDK and CDR2 is SYGVNS. Between the trimmed V and J ends, which lost 2 bases and 2 bases, there was a span of 19 bases. DNA of the CDR3: TGTGCCAGCAGTGAAGGAGCTGGGAGGACGGTGACCTACGAGCAGTACTTC. This sequence encodes CASSEGAGRTVTYEQYF.

The rearrangement joins TRBV30 to TRBJ1-2, with 9 positions matching TRBD1. CDR3 length equals 11 residues. Germline trimming cut 3 bases from V and 12 bases from J; bases unmatched to any gene: 5. Looked up from germline, CDR1 is GTSNPN and CDR2 is SVGIG (reference sequence). The CDR3 here is CAWSGTGSDTF. The CDR3 DNA reads as TGTGCCTGGAGCGGGACAGGGTCGGACACCTTC. The variable domain in full, with the rest retrieved from reference TRBV30 and TRBJ1-2, is SQTIHQWPATLVQPVGSPLSLECTVEGTSNPNLYWYRQAAGRGLQLLFYSVGIGQISSEVPQNLSASRPQDRQFILSSKKLLLSDSGFYLCAWSGTGSDTFGSGTRLTVV.